The subject of this entry is one TCR beta chain. This entry belongs to a study of blood T cell repertoires in COVID-19. Study information: PBMCs, B-cell-depleted T cells, or T cells provided the cDNA or gDNA that made up the material.

Germline CDR1 is SNHLY and CDR2 is FYNNEI. Trimming shortened V by 8 bases and J by 7 bases, and 15 bases separated the two germline ends. The CDR3 is 13 residues long. In the study's own analysis: Researchers report that nucleated cell counts were estimated from reference gene primer amplification. Assay used: immunoSEQ multiplex PCR; TCRdb lists only in-frame clones, some missing. That table is the source of V, J and clone size, and D and trimming were worked out from the DNA. Of tens of thousands of clones listed, about 88% are singletons. Sequencing used peripheral blood. This sequence joins TRBV2 and TRBJ1-5; no clear D gene. This clonotype was obtained from a man in his sixties with acute or convalescent COVID-19. In DNA form, the CDR3 reads TGTGCCAGCCGATGGCGGGGATTACAGCCCCAGCATTTT. Protein product: CASRWRGLQPQHF.